This is a list of T cell receptor beta chains from one sample in a study of spatial heterogeneity in lung cancer. TCRdb re-derived calls from the 5' RACE reads in MiXCR, one entry per CDR3 protein. The table has around 10,000 distinct CDR3 sequences, just under 6.5% seen once. This material consisted of lung tumor tissue, taken at surgery. The receptor source for this set is a male donor with early-stage non-small cell lung cancer. Each CDR3 is given with its conserved first and last residue. A D gene is named only where the DNA matches it firmly. Clone size is stated in some rows and not others, as once, few, many or a class when expanded.

TRBD1	TRBV2	TRBJ2-1	once	TGTGCCAGCTGCCCTCCGGGACAGGGGGTAAATGAGCAGTTCTTC	CASCPPGQGVNEQFF
.	TRBV20-1	TRBJ1-5	medium-sized	TGCAGTGCTAGAGCCCCCAACCGCGCCTTCGGCAATCAGCCCCAGCATTTT	CSARAPNRAFGNQPQHF
TRBD2	TRBV4-1	TRBJ2-1	many	TGCGCCAGCAGCCATGCTAGCGGGGGTTACAATGAGCAGTTCTTC	CASSHASGGYNEQFF
.	TRBV7-2	TRBJ2-3	many	TGTGCCAGCAGCGCAACGGGACACCACACAGATACGCAGTATTTT	CASSATGHHTDTQYF
TRBD2	TRBV4-1	TRBJ2-1	many	TGCGCCAGCAGCCAAGAGGGTACTAGCGGAGGACGGGGAGAGCAGTTCTTC	CASSQEGTSGGRGEQFF
.	TRBV6-5	TRBJ1-5	.	TGTGCCAGCAGTTACGGGGTGGGCAATCAGCCCCAGCATTTT	CASSYGVGNQPQHF
TRBD2	TRBV9	TRBJ2-3	many	TGTGCCAGCAGCCCCGGGACTAGCGGGGTATCAGATACGCAGTATTTT	CASSPGTSGVSDTQYF
.	TRBV11-2	TRBJ2-7	many	TGTGCCAGCAGCTTAGTCAGAACCACCTACGAGCAGTACTTC	CASSLVRTTYEQYF
TRBD1	TRBV7-6	TRBJ2-7	medium-sized	TGTGCCAGCAGCCTCGCGACAGGGTCCGACGAGCAGTACTTC	CASSLATGSDEQYF
.	TRBV20-1	TRBJ2-3	.	TGCGGTGCTAGTACGGGCACAGATACGCAGTATTTT	CGASTGTDTQYF
.	TRBV28	TRBJ2-7	medium-sized	TGTGCCAGCAGTTTCCCAGCTCTAAGGGAGCAGTACTTC	CASSFPALREQYF
.	TRBV7-6	TRBJ2-7	many	TGTGCCAGCAGCTTAGTAAGTAGAGACTACGAGCAGTACTTC	CASSLVSRDYEQYF
TRBD2	TRBV20-1	TRBJ2-1	.	TGCAGCAAGAGAGCGGGGGGGCTAAATGAGCAGTTCTTC	CSKRAGGLNEQFF
.	TRBV6-6	TRBJ1-5	many	TGTGCCACCAAAATTGACAGCAATCAGCCCCAGCATTTT	CATKIDSNQPQHF
.	TRBV19	TRBJ2-3	many	TGTGCCAGTAGGTCCAGCACAGATACGCAGTATTTT	CASRSSTDTQYF
.	TRBV9	TRBJ2-3	.	TGTGCCAGCAGCGTAACAGGGAGCACAGATACGCAGTATTTT	CASSVTGSTDTQYF
.	TRBV6-2/TRBV6-3	TRBJ1-5	many	TGTGCCAGCAGTTACTCTAGTACCAGCAATCAGCCCCAGCATTTT	CASSYSSTSNQPQHF
TRBD1	TRBV18	TRBJ2-7	few	TGTGCCAGCTCACCGCCGGACAGGGGTAAAGAGTACTTC	CASSPPDRGKEYF
TRBD1	TRBV7-3	TRBJ2-1	many	TGTGCCAGCAGCGTACAGGGGCCGGGCTCCTACAATGAGCAGTTCTTC	CASSVQGPGSYNEQFF
.	TRBV7-2	TRBJ1-6	.	TGTGCCAGCAGCTCTAACACATATTCACCCCTCCACTTT	CASSSNTYSPLHF
.	TRBV7-6	TRBJ2-7	medium-sized	TGTGCCAGCAGCTTTCTGACAGGCGAGCAGTACTTC	CASSFLTGEQYF
TRBD1	TRBV19	TRBJ2-2	many	TGTGCCAGCGGACAGGGGGCCCCCACCGGGGAGCTGTTTTTT	CASGQGAPTGELFF
.	TRBV4-2	TRBJ1-4	few	TGTGCCAGCAGCCAAGATTGGAGGATTTCAACTAATGAAAAACTGTTTTTT	CASSQDWRISTNEKLFF
.	TRBV14	TRBJ1-1	medium-sized	TGTGCCAGCAGCCAAGATTGGGATTGGCGAGGGAGCACTGAAGCTTTCTTT	CASSQDWDWRGSTEAFF
.	TRBV11-2	TRBJ1-6	many	TGTGCCAGCAGCTTTAGTCCTCGGCCTGGCTCCTATAATTCACCCCTCCACTTT	CASSFSPRPGSYNSPLHF
.	TRBV7-9	TRBJ2-2	many	TGTGCCAGCAGCCGGGACTGGACCGGGGAGCTGTTTTTT	CASSRDWTGELFF
.	TRBV9	TRBJ2-7	many	TGTGCCAGCAGCGTGACAGACTCCCCCTACGAGCAGTACTTC	CASSVTDSPYEQYF
.	TRBV29-1	TRBJ2-1	.	TGCAGCGTAGGTACGTCCTACAATGAGCAGTTCTTC	CSVGTSYNEQFF
TRBD1	TRBV13	TRBJ2-5	few	TGTGCCAGCAGCTTACGACAGGGTGGGGAGACCCAGTACTTC	CASSLRQGGETQYF
TRBD2	TRBV7-9	TRBJ2-5	many	TGTGCCAGCAGCCATAGCGGGGGGCTGTCGGAGACCCAGTACTTC	CASSHSGGLSETQYF
TRBD1	TRBV12-3/TRBV12-4	TRBJ1-2	many	TGTGCCAGCAGTCCTGACAGGGGGCTTGGGTATGGCTACACCTTC	CASSPDRGLGYGYTF
.	TRBV7-2	TRBJ2-2	many	TGTGCCAGCAGCTTGGGTTGGATAACCGGGGAGCTGTTTTTT	CASSLGWITGELFF
.	TRBV6-4	TRBJ1-2	many	TGTGCCAGCAGCTTTGACGGAGTCGATGGCTACACCTTC	CASSFDGVDGYTF
.	TRBV5-1	TRBJ1-2	many	TGCGCCAGCAGCTTGGACGTTGGCACGACAGTCTATGGCTACACCTTC	CASSLDVGTTVYGYTF
TRBD1	TRBV6-1	TRBJ1-3	few	TGTGCCAGCAGTCACTCCCGGGACAGGGGAGCTGGAAACACCATATATTTT	CASSHSRDRGAGNTIYF
.	TRBV5-6	TRBJ2-5	medium-sized	TGTGCCAGCAGCGATACAGGGCAAGAGACCCAGTACTTC	CASSDTGQETQYF
.	TRBV7-9	TRBJ2-1	many	TGTGCCAGCAGCTTAGATTTTGGTGAGCAGTTCTTC	CASSLDFGEQFF
TRBD1	TRBV6-5	TRBJ1-2	large	TGTGCCAGCATTCCACAGGGGAAGGGCTATGGCTACACCTTC	CASIPQGKGYGYTF
TRBD1	TRBV5-4	TRBJ1-4	.	TGTGCCAGCAGCTCAGACAGGGGCAACGAAAAACTGTTTTTT	CASSSDRGNEKLFF
TRBD1	TRBV30	TRBJ1-4	many	TGTGCCTGGAGGAGGACAGGGAATGAAAAACTGTTTTTT	CAWRRTGNEKLFF
TRBD1	TRBV30	TRBJ1-2	many	TGTGCCTGGAGGGGATGGACAGGAATTATGGGCTACACCTTC	CAWRGWTGIMGYTF
.	TRBV11-2	TRBJ1-1	medium-sized	TGTGCCAGCAGCTTATCCCGGTTGAACACTGAAGCTTTCTTT	CASSLSRLNTEAFF
TRBD1	TRBV6-6	TRBJ1-2	many	TGTGCCAGCAGGCGAGAGGGGGCTGTAGATGGCTACACCTTC	CASRREGAVDGYTF
TRBD2	TRBV4-3	TRBJ2-1	many	TGCGCCAGCAGCCAAAGACTCGGGTCGGGGCGGGGGAGCATCTATGAGCAGTTCTTC	CASSQRLGSGRGSIYEQFF
.	TRBV20-1	TRBJ2-2	once	TGCAGTGCTAGAGGAACCTCGAACACCGGGGAGCTGTTTTTT	CSARGTSNTGELFF
TRBD2	TRBV9	TRBJ2-1	.	TGTGCCAGCAGCGTAACTAGCGGAAACTACAATGAGCAGTTCTTC	CASSVTSGNYNEQFF
.	TRBV19	TRBJ1-1	many	TGTGCCTCTACGAGGGAACTGAACACTGAAGCTTTCTTT	CASTRELNTEAFF
.	TRBV6-5	TRBJ1-5	many	TGTGCCAGCAGTTACTCGAGGGGAGGGTCCCAGCATTTT	CASSYSRGGSQHF
TRBD1	TRBV5-1	TRBJ1-5	many	TGCGCCAGCAGCTTGGCCGGGACAGGGGCTCAGCCCCAGCATTTT	CASSLAGTGAQPQHF
.	TRBV28	TRBJ1-2	many	TGTGCCTCACAGGGATACTATGGCTACACCTTC	CASQGYYGYTF